This T cell receptor beta chain was observed in a study of blood T cell repertoires in COVID-19. Clones were read by immunoSEQ multiplex PCR, and TCRdb kept only the in-frame ones, dropping some. The sample records roughly 200,000 clones, about 85% being singletons. The CDR3 loop spans 17 amino acids. Trimming removed 5 bases at V and 6 bases at J, with 21 bases between. CDR1 is SGHTS and CDR2 is YDEGEE in the germline V gene. The chain joins TRBV5-8 to TRBJ1-6, with D tentatively TRBD1 (5 bases). What was sequenced was peripheral blood. This sequence was found in a woman of 80 years or more with acute or convalescent COVID-19. CDR3 protein: CASRLLGSGGFNSPLHF. CDR3 in DNA: TGTGCCAGCAGACTGTTGGGCTCGGGGGGGTTTAATTCACCCCTCCACTTT.